The T cell receptor beta chain described here comes from a study of memory B cells and T cells in multiple sclerosis. Notes on this clone: Its target is unknown.

CFSE-dim autoproliferating and CFSE-high non-proliferating T cells from unstimulated culture were sequenced separately. Pooled replicate wells came from around 5x10^7 CFSE-labeled PBMCs cultured 6 to 8 days without stimulus. PBMCs were labeled with 0.45 to 0.6 uM CFSE and cultured without exogenous stimuli. Method: immunoSEQ multiplex PCR; TCRdb's copy keeps in-frame clones and lacks some. This sample has 46,000 or so clones, with around 80% found just once. This CDR3 region has 14 residues. CDR1 and CDR2 (germline): MNHEY, SVGAGI. Trimming removed 3 bases at V and 4 bases at J, with 13 bases between. Study observations and caveats: Normalization was needed because clone-set size differences affected shared clonotype counts.

The source material was PBMCs from blood kept in culture. The chain links TRBV6-5 to TRBJ2-7; tentative D call: TRBD1 (6 bases). This TCR came from a human donor with multiple sclerosis. The CDR3 protein is CASSYLQGSYEQYF. The CDR3 nucleotides are TGTGCCAGCAGTTATCTACAGGGTTCTTACGAGCAGTACTTC.